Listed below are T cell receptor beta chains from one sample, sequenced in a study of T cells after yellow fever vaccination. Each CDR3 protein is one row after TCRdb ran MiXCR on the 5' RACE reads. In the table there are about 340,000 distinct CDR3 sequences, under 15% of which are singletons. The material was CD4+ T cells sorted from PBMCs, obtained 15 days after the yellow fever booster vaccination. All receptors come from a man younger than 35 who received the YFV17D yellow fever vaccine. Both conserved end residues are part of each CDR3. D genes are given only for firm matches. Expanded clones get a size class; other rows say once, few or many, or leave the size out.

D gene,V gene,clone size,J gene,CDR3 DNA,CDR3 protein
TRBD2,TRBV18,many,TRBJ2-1,TGTGCCAGCTCACCCAGAGCGGGGGGCTACAATGAGCAGTTCTTC,CASSPRAGGYNEQFF
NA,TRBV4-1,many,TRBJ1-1,TGCGCCAGCAGCCTCAGGGCGCTGAACACTGAAGCTTTCTTT,CASSLRALNTEAFF
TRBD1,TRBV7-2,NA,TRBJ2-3,TGTGCCAGCAGCTTAGGGACAGGCTACCGCACAGATACGCAGTATTTT,CASSLGTGYRTDTQYF
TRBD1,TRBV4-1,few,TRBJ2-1,TGCGCCAGCAGCCTAGGGCTACAGGGGATCAATGAGCAGTTCTTC,CASSLGLQGINEQFF
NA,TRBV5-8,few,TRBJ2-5,TGTGCCAGCAGCTTGCGGGGGACAGAGACCCAGTACTTC,CASSLRGTETQYF
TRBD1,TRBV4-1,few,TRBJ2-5,TGCGCCAGCAGCCAAGGGTCAGGACAGGGGGTATTTTCGGGAGAGACCCAGTACTTC,CASSQGSGQGVFSGETQYF
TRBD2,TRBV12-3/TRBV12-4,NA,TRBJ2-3,TGTGCCAGCAGTTTACATGGGGGGGTCGAGGGTCCCACAGATACGCAGTATTTT,CASSLHGGVEGPTDTQYF
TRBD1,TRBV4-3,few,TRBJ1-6,TGCGCCAGCAGCCAAGACAGGGGGGGGGTTTCCTATAATTCACCCCTCCACTTT,CASSQDRGGVSYNSPLHF
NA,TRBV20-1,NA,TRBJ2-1,TGCAGTGCTAGCGGCGGGGGCCCCAATGAGCAGTTCTTC,CSASGGGPNEQFF
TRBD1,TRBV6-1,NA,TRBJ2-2,TGTGCCAGCAGTGCCGGGACAGGGGTTTACGGGGAGCTGTTTTTT,CASSAGTGVYGELFF
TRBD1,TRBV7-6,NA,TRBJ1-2,TGTGCCAGCAGCCCACAGACAGGGAGCGGCTACACCTTC,CASSPQTGSGYTF
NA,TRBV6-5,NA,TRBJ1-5,TGTGCCAGCAGCCTACATACTAAGGGTCAGCCCCAGCATTTT,CASSLHTKGQPQHF
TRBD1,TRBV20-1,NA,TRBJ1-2,TGCAGTGCTTTGGGACAGGTGGCGTATGGCTACACCTTC,CSALGQVAYGYTF
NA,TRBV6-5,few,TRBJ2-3,TGTGCCTCCCAAAGAGGTGGAGGCACAGATACGCAGTATTTT,CASQRGGGTDTQYF
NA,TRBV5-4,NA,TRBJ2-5,TGTGCCAGCAGCTCGAACCGGGGAGCGGACCAAGAGACCCAGTACTTC,CASSSNRGADQETQYF
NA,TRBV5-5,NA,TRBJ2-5,TGTGCCAGCAGCTCAGGGAATTGGGAGACCCAGTACTTC,CASSSGNWETQYF
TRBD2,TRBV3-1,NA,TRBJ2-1,TGTGCCAGCAAGGGACTAGCGGGGGGCGATGAGCAGTTCTTC,CASKGLAGGDEQFF
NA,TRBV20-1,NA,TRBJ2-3,TGCAGTGCTAATTCGGCGGGTACTACAGATACGCAGTATTTT,CSANSAGTTDTQYF
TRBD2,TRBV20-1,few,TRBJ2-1,TGCAGTGCTAGAGACGCTAGACTAGCGGGGTCCTCTATTGGGTTCTTC,CSARDARLAGSSIGFF
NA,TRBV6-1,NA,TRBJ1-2,TGTGCCAGCAGTGAAGCAGGGCTCTATGGCTACACCTTC,CASSEAGLYGYTF
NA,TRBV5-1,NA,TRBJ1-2,TGCGCCAGCAGCTTGTCTGGCAGCTCAGGGCAATATCGTGGCTACACCTTC,CASSLSGSSGQYRGYTF
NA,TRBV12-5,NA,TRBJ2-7,TGTGCTAGTGTGGAAAAGGACCGGTACGAGCAGTACTTC,CASVEKDRYEQYF
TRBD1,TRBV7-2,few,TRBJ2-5,TGTGCCATTTCGACAGGGACAAAGACCCAGTACTTC,CAISTGTKTQYF
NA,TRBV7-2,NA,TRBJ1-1,TGTGCCAGCAGCCTTACTAGTGAGGAAGCTTTCTTT,CASSLTSEEAFF
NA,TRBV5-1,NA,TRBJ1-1,TGCGCCAGCAGCCCGCGGTCGACAGGCGAAGCTTTCTTT,CASSPRSTGEAFF
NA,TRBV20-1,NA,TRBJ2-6,TGCAGTGCTAGGGTAGGACAGGGGGCCAACGTCCTGACTTTC,CSARVGQGANVLTF